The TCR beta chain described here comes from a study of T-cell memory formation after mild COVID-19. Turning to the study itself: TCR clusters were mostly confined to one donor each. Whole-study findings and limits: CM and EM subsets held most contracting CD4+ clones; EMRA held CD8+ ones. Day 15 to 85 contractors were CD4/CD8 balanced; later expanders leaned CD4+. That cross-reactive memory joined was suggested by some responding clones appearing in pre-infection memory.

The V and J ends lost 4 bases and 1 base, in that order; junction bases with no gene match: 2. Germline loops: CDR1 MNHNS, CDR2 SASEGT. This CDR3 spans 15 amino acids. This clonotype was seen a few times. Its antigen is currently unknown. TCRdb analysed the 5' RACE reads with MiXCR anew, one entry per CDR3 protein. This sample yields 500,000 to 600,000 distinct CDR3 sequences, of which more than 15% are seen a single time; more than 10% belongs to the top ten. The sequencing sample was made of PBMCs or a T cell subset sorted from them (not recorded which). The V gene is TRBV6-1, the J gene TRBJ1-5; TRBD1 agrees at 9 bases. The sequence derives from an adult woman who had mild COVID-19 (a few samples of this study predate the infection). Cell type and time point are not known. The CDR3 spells CASSADRGSNQPQHF. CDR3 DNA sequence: TGTGCCAGCAGTGCGGACAGGGGAAGCAATCAGCCCCAGCATTTT.